This TCR beta chain was sequenced in a study of control samples from healthy donors and cancer patients. Sequencing was performed with immunoSEQ multiplex PCR; in TCRdb, only in-frame clones are kept and a portion is missing. The data show tens of thousands of clones, approximately 88% seen once. The germline V gene encodes CDR1 MDHEN and CDR2 SYDVKM. The CDR3 has 15 amino acids. V shed 3 bases, J shed 7 bases, and the junction held 6 bases outside the gene matches. The TCR was taken from a woman aged 50 to 60 with colorectal cancer. What was sequenced was PBMCs. This chain uses TRBV28 with TRBJ2-1, with 10 bases aligning to TRBD1. The CDR3 DNA is TGTGCCAGCAGTTTTAAGGGACAGGGGTGGAATGAGCAGTTCTTC. Amino acids: CASSFKGQGWNEQFF.